This T cell receptor (beta chain) is from a study of blood T cell repertoires in COVID-19. As for the study in general: The United States, Italy and Spain supplied acute and convalescent COVID-19 samples. Nucleic acid was either cDNA or gDNA, and it came from T cells, B-cell-depleted T cells, or PBMCs.

As to this clone: An end of the junction differs from the germline gene, which may be a read error.

As handled by the study authors: Counts of nucleated cells, estimated from reference gene primer amplification, were obtained. Only in-frame clones appear in the TCRdb table, and some are missing; sequencing was by immunoSEQ multiplex PCR. D and trimming come from the DNA, and the V and J calls and clone size come from that table. This table has some 170,000 clones, about nine tenths appearing once. What was sequenced was peripheral blood. The receptor comes from an older woman who had recovered from COVID-19.

The CDR3 here is CASSLGGGRSIYEQYF. Here the CDR3 DNA reads TGTGCCAGCAGCTTAGGCGGGGGGCGCTCCATCTACGAGCAGTATTTC. The chain carries TRBV7-2 and TRBJ2-7, with 8 bases aligning to TRBD2. The CDR3 has 16 amino acids. The germline V gene has CDR1 SGHTA and CDR2 FQGNSA. Drawing the rest from reference TRBV7-2 and TRBJ2-7, the complete variable domain is GAGVSQSPSNKVTEKGKDVELRCDPISGHTALYWYRQSLGQGLEFLIYFQGNSAPDKSGLPSDRFSAERTGGSVSTLTIQRTQQEDSAVYLCASSLGGGRSIYEQYFGPGTRLTVT.